One and the same sample provided the 20 T cell receptor beta chains below, sequenced in a study of Graves' ophthalmopathy and Graves' hyperthyroidism. RNA transcripts were the source from which TCR beta CDR3 regions were amplified. RT-PCR in the first round used HTBI primers; a second-round multiplex PCR followed. Each CDR3 protein gets one entry after TCRdb re-called the multiplex PCR reads with MiXCR. The sample lists 680,000 or so distinct CDR3 sequences, roughly 20% occurring once. The specimen sequenced was peripheral blood. These receptors were taken from a woman aged 18-29 years with stable Graves' hyperthyroidism. Some clones in this sample may be carry-over from other donors' samples.

Many counts were recorded for this clonotype. The rearrangement links TRBV18 to TRBJ2-5, with D perhaps TRBD2 (5 bases). There are 15 residues in the CDR3. Trimming took off 0 bases at V and 5 bases at J, with 13 bases between the two ends. The germline CDR1 and CDR2 sequences are KGHSH and LQKENI. In DNA form, the CDR3 reads TGTGCCAGCTCACCACCGAACCCGGGCGGGGAGACCCAGTACTTC. It yields the protein CASSPPNPGGETQYF.

This clonotype was seen many times. The chain has TRBV27 and TRBJ2-7; 7 nucleotides align to TRBD1. This CDR3 has 15 amino acids. Germline lookup yields CDR1 MNHEY and CDR2 SMNVEV (reference sequence). The V and J ends lost 5 bases and 6 bases, in that order; junction bases with no gene match: 13. The CDR3 DNA sequence: TGTGCCAGCAGTCCCTCGGTCAGGGGGTCTTCCGAGCAGTACTTC. Translated, it gives CASSPSVRGSSEQYF.

The sample holds many counts of this clonotype. The J gene is TRBJ1-2, the V gene TRBV12-3 or TRBV12-4; tentative D call: TRBD1 (5 bases). This CDR3 has 13 residues. V dropped 6 bases and J dropped 2 bases, with 10 bases sitting between them. CDR3 nucleotides: TGTGCCAGCAGCCACCGGGACAACTATGGCTACACCTTC. As protein: CASSHRDNYGYTF.

This rearrangement joins TRBV5-5 to TRBJ1-2, with no clear D. Germline CDR1 SGHKS, CDR2 YYEKEE (reference sequence). V dropped 0 bases and J dropped 4 bases, with 10 bases sitting between them. CDR3 length: 14 amino acids. The CDR3 DNA sequence: TGTGCCAGCAGCTTGGTGGCAGGATTCTATGGCTACACCTTC. Its translation is CASSLVAGFYGYTF.

This chain connects TRBV5-1 to TRBJ1-1; maybe TRBD1 (6 bases). V lost 0 bases and J 4 bases, leaving 16 bases between the germline ends. The length of the CDR3 is 16 residues. Per germline, CDR1 SGHRS and CDR2 YFSETQ. CDR3 sequence reads: CASSLDQQGIGTEAFF. The CDR3, as DNA: TGCGCCAGCAGCTTGGACCAACAGGGAATAGGCACTGAAGCTTTCTTT.

The rearrangement joins TRBV19 to TRBJ2-2, with D possibly matching TRBD1 (6 bases). This CDR3 contains 15 residues. Trimming pared 7 bases from V and 4 bases from J, leaving 16 bases between. Germline-derived CDR1 and CDR2 are LNHDA and SQIVND (reference sequence). The CDR3 coding sequence is TGTGCCAGTACCCCAGGGGCCCGAGGCACCGGGGAGCTGTTTTTT. As protein: CASTPGARGTGELFF.

The chain is built from TRBV29-1 and TRBJ2-5; TRBD2 aligns across 10 bases. Germline assignment: CDR1 SQVTM and CDR2 ANQGSEA. The junction had 6 bases not matched to a gene; V was cut back by 7 bases and J by 4 bases. CDR3 length: 13 amino acids. CDR3 nucleotides: TGCAGCGCCGAAGCGGGAGGGGCAGAGACCCAGTACTTC. It yields the protein CSAEAGGAETQYF.

This clonotype appeared many times. The chain employs TRBV27 and TRBJ2-7; D call uncertain. The V gene lost 3 bases and the J gene lost 7 bases, with 22 bases spanning the gap. CDR1 MNHEY and CDR2 SMNVEV come from the germline V gene (reference sequence). The CDR3 covers 16 residues. CDR3 in DNA: TGTGCCAGCAGTTTCAGCCTAGTAGACCCCATGAAGGAGCAGTACTTC. This sequence encodes CASSFSLVDPMKEQYF.

The V gene is TRBV2, the J gene TRBJ1-2; 7 positions agree with TRBD1. Germline V CDR1 and CDR2: SNHLY, FYNNEI. There are 14 residues in the CDR3. V lost 6 bases and J lost 4; bases outside the gene matches: 8. CDR3 residues: CASRVTGAAYGYTF. The CDR3 nucleotides read TGTGCCAGCAGGGTCACAGGGGCCGCCTATGGCTACACCTTC.

This clonotype was recorded at least ten times. The rearrangement uses TRBV12-3 or TRBV12-4 and TRBJ1-1; no clear D gene. The V gene lost 5 bases and the J gene lost 3 bases, with 13 bases spanning the gap. This CDR3 comprises 14 residues. CDR3: CASSSSGRDTEAFF. Here the CDR3 DNA reads TGTGCCAGCAGTAGTTCTGGTAGGGACACTGAAGCTTTCTTT.

This clonotype was recorded a few times. A much more abundant neighbour one base away suggests this may be a read error. The chain has TRBV30 and TRBJ1-1; the D is unclear. The ends were cut back, 5 bases at V and 0 bases at J, with 10 bases in the middle. Germline CDR1 GTSNPN, CDR2 SVGIG (reference sequence). The CDR3 has 13 residues. The CDR3 nucleotides read TGTGCCTGGGGTAATGGAGTGAACACTGAAGCTTTCTTT. Protein sequence: CAWGNGVNTEAFF.

This clonotype showed up many times. V gene TRBV15 combines with J gene TRBJ1-3, with no clear D. The ends were cut back, 6 bases at V and 0 bases at J, with 15 bases in the middle. The germline gives CDR1 LNHNV, CDR2 YYDKDF (reference sequence). The CDR3 runs to 16 residues. In nucleotides, the CDR3 is TGTGCCACCAGACCACAACGGACTATCTCTGGAAACACCATATATTTT. Residues: CATRPQRTISGNTIYF.

The table lists this clonotype with many counts. The V gene is TRBV19, the J gene TRBJ2-7; D not resolved. Germline V gene lookup returns CDR1 LNHDA and CDR2 SQIVND (reference sequence). This CDR3 has 12 residues. V was trimmed by 6 bases and J by 3 bases, leaving 9 bases between them. The CDR3 is CASRGEFYEQYF. The CDR3 DNA reads TGTGCCAGTAGGGGTGAGTTCTACGAGCAGTACTTC.

This clonotype was seen many times. The chain uses TRBV11-3 and TRBJ1-1; 10 positions agree with TRBD1. Germline-derived CDR1 and CDR2 are SGHNT and YENEEA. V shed 2 bases, J shed 5 bases, and the junction held 8 bases outside the gene matches. The CDR3 runs to 16 residues. The CDR3 DNA reads TGTGCCAGCAGCTTATTCGGGACAGGGGAGGGTACTGAAGCTTTCTTT. This translates into CASSLFGTGEGTEAFF.

V usage is TRBV6-1 and J usage is TRBJ1-2; 7 bases match TRBD1. Germline-derived CDR1 and CDR2 are MNHNS and SASEGT. V lost 4 bases, J lost 1 base, and 12 bases stayed unmatched. This CDR3 region has 17 residues. CDR3: CASSGGYRGTFNYGYTF. The CDR3 DNA is TGTGCCAGCAGTGGGGGCTACAGGGGAACTTTTAACTATGGCTACACCTTC.

This clonotype occurred many times. The chain recombines TRBV20-1 with TRBJ1-1; maybe TRBD1 (6 bases). The CDR3 runs 13 residues. The germline V and J ends were trimmed by 6 bases and 7 bases, with 18 bases remaining between them. From germline, CDR1 is DFQATT and CDR2 SNEGSKA (reference sequence). The CDR3 here is CSAKQGNSVEAFF. The CDR3 nucleotides read TGCAGTGCAAAACAGGGAAATTCGGTTGAAGCTTTCTTT.

This clonotype showed up many times. V is TRBV2 and J is TRBJ1-6, with unresolved D. Trimming left V 6 bases short and J 6 bases short, with 18 bases between. The CDR3 spans 16 residues. Per germline, CDR1 SNHLY and CDR2 FYNNEI. The CDR3 DNA sequence: TGTGCCAGCAGGATTGCTACCCCCGGAAGTAATTCACCCCTCCACTTT. It codes for CASRIATPGSNSPLHF.

This rearrangement joins TRBV5-1 to TRBJ2-7; 7 bases align to TRBD1. Looked up from germline, CDR1 is SGHRS and CDR2 is YFSETQ. The CDR3 spans 13 residues. The junction had 5 bases not matched to a gene; V was cut back by 3 bases and J by 5 bases. The DNA for the CDR3 is TGCGCCAGCAGCTCTACAGGGGTTCACGAGCAGTACTTC. It translates to CASSSTGVHEQYF.

As to this clonotype: This may be a read error: a much more frequent sequence differs by one nucleotide. V gene TRBV2 combines with J gene TRBJ2-5; D call uncertain. This CDR3 is 14 amino acids long. The germline V gene encodes CDR1 SNHLY and CDR2 FYNNEI. V was trimmed by 4 bases and J by 5 bases, leaving 14 bases between them. The CDR3 coding sequence is TGTGCCAGCAGTGCCATTGGTATCTGGGAGACCCAGTACTTC. Its protein product is CASSAIGIWETQYF.

CDR3 sequence: CASSWGQGAGGYTF. The DNA of the CDR3 is TGTGCCAGCAGTTGGGGACAGGGGGCCGGTGGCTACACCTTC. The V call is TRBV12-3 or TRBV12-4, the J call TRBJ1-2; 12 bases are shared with TRBD1. The V and J ends lost 4 bases and 7 bases, in that order; junction bases with no gene match: 4. The CDR3 is 14 amino acids.